Following are 23 T cell receptor beta chains from one sample sequenced in a study of T cells in women clearing cervical HPV infection. Measured with immunoSEQ multiplex PCR; TCRdb has only the in-frame clones, and not every one. In total, the table holds some 39,000 clones. Specimen: blood buffy coat. Every receptor here comes from a woman aged 18 to 75 with a cervical HPV16 infection that either progressed to CIN3+ or cleared (not recorded which).

As concerns this clone: The read halts 3 residues ahead of the CDR3 end, with the missing end drawn from the germline J gene. This chain uses TRBV19 with TRBJ1-1; 9 nucleotides match TRBD1. There are 15 residues in the CDR3. The germline gives CDR1 LNHDA, CDR2 SQIVND (reference sequence). The ends lost 4 bases at V and 0 bases at J; junction bases unmatched: 3. The covered CDR3 bases are TGTGCCAGTAGTACCCGGGACAGGGTGAACACTGAA. It translates to CASSTRDRVNTE. The whole CDR3 protein is CASSTRDRVNTEAFF.

The sequenced part of the CDR3 DNA is TGTGCCAGCAGTTATCAAAGCGGGTTCAACAATGAG. It yields the protein CASSYQSGFNNE. The whole CDR3 reads CASSYQSGFNNEQFF. V gene TRBV6-2 or TRBV6-3 combines with J gene TRBJ2-1; D may be TRBD2 (6 bases). The read falls 3 residues short of the CDR3 end, and the missing part is taken from the germline J gene. This CDR3 comprises 15 residues. Germline CDR1 reads MNHEY; CDR2 reads SVGEGT. Trimming left V 3 bases short and J 5 bases short, with 14 bases between.

Concerning this clone itself: The CDR3 goes on 3 residues after the read ends, and that part is filled in from the germline J gene. V is TRBV7-8 and J is TRBJ2-7; D gene unclear. This CDR3 contains 13 residues. V was clipped by 5 bases and J by 4 bases, with 12 bases between them. Germline V gene lookup returns CDR1 SGHVS and CDR2 FQNEAQ. The CDR3 DNA, read in part, is TGTGCCAGCAGCGCCCCCTATCGGTACGAG. Residues: CASSAPYRYE. The whole CDR3 protein reads CASSAPYRYEQYF.

Of note for this clone: The read stops 3 residues short of the end of the CDR3; the missing end is completed from the germline J gene. The rearrangement links TRBV7-2 to TRBJ1-2; D is ambiguous. Germline CDR1 and CDR2: SGHTA and FQGNSA. The CDR3 has 14 amino acids. The CDR3 protein is CASSNGLAGSDYTF. The DNA read from the CDR3 is TGTGCCAGCAGCAATGGACTAGCGGGCTCCGAC.

A remark on this clone: With the read ending 3 residues before the CDR3 end, the germline J gene is used to fill in that end. The chain links TRBV6-1 to TRBJ2-6, with D hard to call. From germline, CDR1 is MNHNS and CDR2 SASEGT. Trimming took off 2 bases at V and 3 bases at J, with 8 bases between the two ends. This CDR3 region has 15 residues. CDR3 amino acids: CASSERVFGANVLTF. Partial CDR3 DNA: TGTGCCAGCAGTGAAAGGGTCTTTGGGGCCAACGTC.

Comments on this clone: The sequence runs out 3 residues before the end of the CDR3; the remainder is reconstructed from the germline J gene. J is TRBJ1-5 and V is TRBV5-8; no clear D. From germline, CDR1 is SGHTS and CDR2 YDEGEE. This CDR3 has 14 residues. Between the trimmed V and J ends, which lost 2 bases and 6 bases, there was a span of 12 bases. CDR3 loop: CASSFLYSSQPQHF. The covered CDR3 bases are TGTGCCAGCAGCTTTTTGTACTCTAGTCAGCCC.

With respect to this clone: The CDR3 goes on 3 residues after the read ends, and that part is filled in from the germline J gene. The gene calls are TRBV30 and TRBJ1-5; 9 bases map to TRBD1. With V trimmed by 2 bases and J by 5 bases, 4 bases remained unmatched. The CDR3 is 14 residues long. The germline CDR1 and CDR2 sequences are GTSNPN and SVGIG (reference sequence). The CDR3 sequence is CAWSLGQGHQPQHF. Incomplete CDR3 DNA: TGTGCCTGGAGTTTGGGACAGGGTCATCAGCCC.

As regards this clone: No DNA is shown, since the ends of the CDR3 on it are uncertain; the CDR3 is the one TCRdb lists. V and J are TRBV6-2 or TRBV6-3 and TRBJ2-6; no check of the table's D call, TRBD1, against the DNA was made. Termini included, the CDR3 measures 17 amino acids. Germline CDR1 and CDR2: MNHEY and SVGEGT. The CDR3 sequence is CASSTSDRGYRANVLTF.

Turning to this clone: The read stops 3 residues short of the end of the CDR3; the missing end is completed from the germline J gene. The chain couples TRBV5-1 to TRBJ2-1, with D possibly TRBD2 on 6 matching bases. The V end lost 0 bases, the J end lost 5 bases, and 18 bases lay between the germline ends. CDR1 SGHRS and CDR2 YFSETQ come from the germline V gene. There are 17 residues in the CDR3. The CDR3 here is CASSLVLSGLGDNEQFF. Partial CDR3 DNA: TGCGCCAGCAGCTTGGTGCTTTCGGGACTGGGAGACAATGAG.

In the case of this clone: The read ends 3 residues before the CDR3 terminus; that terminus is restored from the germline J gene. The chain employs TRBV7-2 and TRBJ1-2; D remains ambiguous. Trimming stripped 5 bases from V and 7 bases from J, with 17 bases between. Germline V gene lookup returns CDR1 SGHTA and CDR2 FQGNSA. CDR3 length: 14 residues. The DNA read from the CDR3 is TGTGCCAGCAGCCCCTTGCGGGGTATCGCTGGC. This gives the protein CASSPLRGIAG. The whole CDR3 is CASSPLRGIAGYTF.

Concerning this clone itself: From the germline J gene comes the end of the CDR3, since the read stops 3 residues before it. The chain links TRBV24-1 to TRBJ2-5; possible D gene TRBD1, 6 bases. V was shortened by 1 base and J by 4 bases, with 15 bases between the two germline ends. Germline values: CDR1 KGHDR, CDR2 SFDVKD. The CDR3 runs 16 residues. CDR3 region: CATSDLGEQGRETQYF. The sequenced part of the CDR3 DNA is TGTGCCACCAGTGATTTAGGGGAACAGGGACGAGAGACC.

A remark on this clone: The read ends 3 residues early relative to the CDR3; the germline J gene fills the gap. This chain uses TRBV30 with TRBJ1-1, with TRBD1 matching over 11 bases. The trim removed 1 base at V and 5 bases at J, leaving 3 bases unmatched. CDR1 is GTSNPN, CDR2 SVGIG, per germline (reference sequence). The CDR3 runs 14 residues. The CDR3 is CAWSGGDRGTEAFF. CDR3 DNA, as far as it was read: TGTGCCTGGAGTGGGGGGGACAGGGGGACTGAA.

The CDR3 protein is CASSITGQGYNEQFF. CDR3 DNA, as far as it was read: TGTGCCAGTAGTATTACGGGACAGGGCTACAATGAG. This chain links TRBV19 with TRBJ2-1, with TRBD1 matching 9 bases. The read ends 3 residues before the CDR3 terminus; that terminus is restored from the germline J gene. The CDR3 is made up of 15 amino acids. V lost 3 bases to trimming and J lost 3 bases; unmatched junction nucleotides: 3. The V gene's germline CDR1 is LNHDA and CDR2 SQIVND (reference sequence). Full variable domain (rest looked up from reference TRBV19 and TRBJ2-1): DGGITQSPKYLFRKEGQNVTLSCEQNLNHDAMYWYRQDPGQGLRLIYYSQIVNDFQKGDIAEGYSVSREKKESFPLTVTSAQKNPTAFYLCASSITGQGYNEQFFGPGTRLTVL.

Points on this clone: The read ends 3 residues shy of where the CDR3 ends; the end is completed using the germline J gene. The chain combines TRBV19 with TRBJ1-2; the D gene is possibly TRBD1 (5 bases). CDR1 and CDR2 from the germline V gene are LNHDA and SQIVND (reference sequence). This CDR3 contains 13 residues. The CDR3 bases that were read are TGTGCCAGTAGTACGCAGGGCGCCCATGAC. It translates to CASSTQGAHD. The whole CDR3 sequence reads CASSTQGAHDYTF.

Details on this clone: With the read ending 3 residues before the CDR3 end, the germline J gene is used to fill in that end. This chain links TRBV19 with TRBJ2-7; 7 bases match TRBD1. CDR1 is LNHDA and CDR2 is SQIVND in the germline V gene (reference sequence). V shed 8 bases, J shed 0 bases, and the junction held 1 base outside the gene matches. The CDR3 length is 12 residues. The sequenced CDR3 bases are TGTGCCAGTGAGGGGGCCTCCTACGAG. As protein: CASEGASYE. The CDR3 as a whole reads CASEGASYEQYF.

A word on this clone: The missing CDR3 end, 3 residues past where the read stops, is filled in from the germline J gene. This rearrangement joins TRBV20-1 to TRBJ2-2; TRBD1 might be the D (8 bases). Looked up from germline, CDR1 is DFQATT and CDR2 is SNEGSKA (reference sequence). The CDR3 sequence is 14 residues long. The sequenced part of the CDR3 DNA is TGCAGTGCTTCCAACAGGGGGGAGGGAGAAAAG. Encoded protein: CSASNRGEGEK. The full-length CDR3 reads as CSASNRGEGEKLFF.

Of note for this clone: The CDR3 is cut off 3 residues early in the read; its end comes from the germline J gene. J is TRBJ2-5 and V is TRBV14; 10 bases are a match to TRBD2. Germline CDR1 is SGHDN and CDR2 is FVKESK. The CDR3 sequence is 16 residues long. Trimming took 1 base from V and 5 from J; bases not matched to a gene: 7. CDR3 protein: CASSQVPSGSGETQYF. The CDR3 DNA, read in part, is TGTGCCAGCAGCCAAGTGCCTAGCGGGAGCGGGGAGACC.

Turning to this clone: Coverage ceases 3 residues before the CDR3 finishes, and the germline J gene fills in the end. Within the sample, other DNA sequences also encode this same CDR3. The gene calls are TRBV10-1 and TRBJ1-2; a possible D gene is TRBD1 (5 bases). The CDR3 is made up of 13 amino acids. CDR1 is WNHNN and CDR2 is SYGVQD in the germline V gene (reference sequence). The sequenced part of the CDR3 DNA is TGCGCCAGCAGGGGACTAGCGGGAGGAGGC. As protein: CASRGLAGGG. The whole CDR3 reads CASRGLAGGGYTF.

As for this clone: The sequenced fragment ends 3 residues before the CDR3 boundary, so the rest is inferred from the germline J gene. The chain is built from TRBV6-2 or TRBV6-3 and TRBJ2-1; 10 bases are shared with TRBD2. J gave up 2 bases and V 6 bases, and 4 bases lay outside the gene matches. Per germline, CDR1 MNHEY and CDR2 SVGEGT. This CDR3 comprises 15 residues. CDR3 loop: CASRLSGRAYNEQFF. The CDR3 DNA, read in part, is TGTGCCAGCAGATTAAGCGGGAGGGCCTACAATGAG.

Points on this clone: The read ends 3 residues shy of where the CDR3 ends; the end is completed using the germline J gene. The chain is built from TRBV19 and TRBJ1-2; D gene uncertain. The CDR3 extends over 17 amino acids. CDR1 and CDR2 (germline): LNHDA, SQIVND (reference sequence). CDR3: CASSYRASGRAVDTYTF. Incomplete CDR3 DNA: TGTGCCAGTAGTTATCGGGCTAGCGGGAGGGCGGTAGATACC. The complete variable domain, with remaining parts taken from reference TRBV19 and TRBJ1-2, reads DGGITQSPKYLFRKEGQNVTLSCEQNLNHDAMYWYRQDPGQGLRLIYYSQIVNDFQKGDIAEGYSVSREKKESFPLTVTSAQKNPTAFYLCASSYRASGRAVDTYTFGSGTRLTVV.

About this clone: The read finishes 3 residues shy of the CDR3 end, and the germline J gene is used to complete it. This sequence joins TRBV6-4 and TRBJ2-2; 7 nucleotides align to TRBD2. V lost 7 bases and J lost 1; bases outside the gene matches: 3. The CDR3 has 14 amino acids. Per germline, CDR1 MRHNA and CDR2 SNTAGT. CDR3 residues: CASKASGNTGELFF. CDR3 DNA (partial): TGTGCCAGCAAGGCTAGCGGGAACACCGGGGAG.

Comment on this clone: The junction does not match germline at one end; this may be a read error. The read falls 3 residues short of the CDR3 end, and the missing part is taken from the germline J gene. This chain links TRBV5-1 with TRBJ1-1; 9 nucleotides match TRBD1. This CDR3 comprises 16 residues. Germline V gene lookup returns CDR1 SGHRS and CDR2 YFSETQ. Partial CDR3 DNA: TGCGCCAGCAGCTTGGGACAGGGGGGTAGGAACACTGCA. Translation gives CASSLGQGGRNTA. The entire CDR3 is CASSLGQGGRNTAAFF. The full variable domain, rest sourced from reference TRBV5-1 and TRBJ1-1, is KAGVTQTPRYLIKTRGQQVTLSCSPISGHRSVSWYQQTPGQGLQFLFEYFSETQRNKGNFPGRFSGRQFSNSRSEMNVSTLELGDSALYLCASSLGQGGRNTAAFFGQGTRLTVV.

About this clone itself: The read halts 3 residues ahead of the CDR3 end, with the missing end drawn from the germline J gene. The chain combines TRBV18 with TRBJ2-2, with TRBD2 matching 11 bases. CDR1 and CDR2 from the germline V gene are KGHSH and LQKENI. This CDR3 has 16 amino acids. Trimming removed 7 bases from V and 6 bases from J; junction bases left unmatched: 10. Partial CDR3 DNA: TGTGCCAGCTGGCCAACTAGCGGGAGTAGCGCCGGGGAG. Translating gives CASWPTSGSSAGE. The CDR3 reads in full as CASWPTSGSSAGELFF. Drawing the rest from reference TRBV18 and TRBJ2-2, the complete variable domain is NAGVMQNPRHLVRRRGQEARLRCSPMKGHSHVYWYRQLPEEGLKFMVYLQKENIIDESGMPKERFSAEFPKEGPSILRIQQVVRGDSAAYFCASWPTSGSSAGELFFGEGSRLTVL.